This T cell receptor beta chain was sequenced in a study of response to subunit inactivated influenza vaccine. This clonotype was seen a few times. TCRdb itself ran the RT-PCR reads through MiXCR, one entry per CDR3 protein. The sample records around 580,000 distinct CDR3 sequences, 14% being singletons. V lost 4 bases to trimming and J lost 6 bases; unmatched junction nucleotides: 7. The CDR3 contains 15 residues. The sequences come from PBMCs from blood, collected roughly 12 days after vaccination. The TCR comes from a man aged 50-60 years who received an inactivated influenza vaccine. The gene calls are TRBV12-3 or TRBV12-4 and TRBJ1-5, with 9 positions matching TRBD1. The CDR3 nucleotides read TGTGCCAGCAGTTCAACAGGGGGCTTAGGTCAGCCCCAGCATTTT. This gives the protein CASSSTGGLGQPQHF.